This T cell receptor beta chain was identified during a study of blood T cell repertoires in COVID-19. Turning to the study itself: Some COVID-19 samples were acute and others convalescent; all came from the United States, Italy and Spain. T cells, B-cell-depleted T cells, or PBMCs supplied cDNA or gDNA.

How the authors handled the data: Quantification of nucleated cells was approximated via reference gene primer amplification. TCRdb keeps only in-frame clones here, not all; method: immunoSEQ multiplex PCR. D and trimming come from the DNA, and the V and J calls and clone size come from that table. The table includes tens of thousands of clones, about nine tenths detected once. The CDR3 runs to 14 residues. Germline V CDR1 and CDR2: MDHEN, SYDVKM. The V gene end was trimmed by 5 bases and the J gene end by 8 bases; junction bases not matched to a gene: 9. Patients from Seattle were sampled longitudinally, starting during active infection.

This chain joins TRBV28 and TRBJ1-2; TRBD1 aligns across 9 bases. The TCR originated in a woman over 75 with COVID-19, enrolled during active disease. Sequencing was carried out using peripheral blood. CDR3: CASSRSTGGGGYTF. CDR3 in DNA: TGTGCCAGCAGTCGCTCTACAGGGGGCGGGGGCTACACCTTC.